These 10 T cell receptor beta chains were sequenced from one sample in a study of immune evolution from preneoplasia to lung adenocarcinoma (dated by TCRdb to about 2021). Library preparation was by the immunoSEQ multiplex PCR assay. The source is immuneACCESS, and TCRdb retained only in-frame sequences with V and J called. Part of the clones is not carried over; for the studies checked, unresolved V genes explain less than half of this, and the remainder is unexplained. For this sample there are some 8,500 clones; 70% to 90% appear just once. Approximately 5.7% of the sample is in the top ten clones. The sequencing sample was made of FFPE minimally invasive lung adenocarcinoma tissue. According to the study, the label for this sample's cell subset or site signals: micro-invasive lung adenocarcinoma (MIA). The receptors come from a person aged 70 to 85 with lung adenocarcinoma.

As regards this clone: This sample includes further DNA sequences coding for the same CDR3. This chain links TRBV2 with TRBJ1-6, with D hard to call. This CDR3 is built from 12 residues. The ends were cut back, 4 bases at V and 9 bases at J, with 7 bases in the middle. Germline CDR1 and CDR2: SNHLY and FYNNEI. This CDR3 reads CASSGRSSPLHF. The CDR3, as DNA: TGTGCCAGCAGTGGTCGGAGTTCACCCCTCCACTTT.

The rearrangement links TRBV20-1 to TRBJ1-1, with no clear D. There are 11 residues in the CDR3. V was trimmed by 5 bases and J by 1 base, leaving 5 bases between them. Germline CDR1 and CDR2: DFQATT and SNEGSKA (reference sequence). CDR3 region: CSALANTEAFF. CDR3 DNA sequence: TGCAGTGCTTTGGCGAACACTGAAGCTTTCTTT.

CDR3 protein: CATSNQTGSGYTF. CDR3 bases: TGTGCCACCAGCAACCAGACAGGGTCTGGCTACACCTTC. This sequence joins TRBV15 and TRBJ1-2; the match to TRBD1 covers 7 bases. The trim removed 4 bases at V and 7 bases at J, leaving 6 bases unmatched. The CDR3 is 13 amino acids. In germline, CDR1 is LNHNV, CDR2 YYDKDF (reference sequence). The variable domain in full, with the rest retrieved from reference TRBV15 and TRBJ1-2, is DAMVIQNPRYQVTQFGKPVTLSCSQTLNHNVMYWYQQKSSQAPKLLFHYYDKDFNNEADTPDNFQSRRPNTSFCFLDIRSPGLGDTAMYLCATSNQTGSGYTFGSGTRLTVV.

The V call is TRBV9, the J call TRBJ2-1, with 12 bases matching TRBD2. The CDR3 loop spans 16 amino acids. V lost 4 bases to trimming and J lost 7 bases; unmatched junction nucleotides: 9. Germline assignment: CDR1 SGDLS and CDR2 YYNGEE. The CDR3 here is CASSRSTSGGFNEQFF. The CDR3 nucleotides read TGTGCCAGCAGCCGATCCACTAGCGGGGGGTTTAATGAGCAGTTCTTC.

This clone appeared once. Germline is not matched at one junction end, which may reflect a read error. In nucleotides, the CDR3 is TGTGCCAGCAGTGAAGTAGGCGGGGGTCCCTACGAGCAGTACTTC. Translating gives CASSEVGGGPYEQYF. The chain uses TRBV10-3 and TRBJ2-7, with 7 bases fitting TRBD2. The germline V gene has CDR1 ENHRY and CDR2 SYGVKD. The CDR3 has 15 residues.

J is TRBJ1-2 and V is TRBV10-3, with D unclear. V shed 7 bases and J shed 4 bases, with 22 bases lying between them. From germline, CDR1 is ENHRY and CDR2 SYGVKD. This CDR3 region has 16 residues. Here the CDR3 DNA reads TGTGCCATCACCTCTCCAGTGGGCAGAGAGATCTATGGCTACACCTTC. Translated: CAITSPVGREIYGYTF.

This clone has only a few counts. This rearrangement joins TRBV7-2 to TRBJ2-2; D is ambiguous. Germline CDR1 SGHTA, CDR2 FQGNSA. The CDR3 covers 13 residues. The germline V and J ends were trimmed by 5 bases and 2 bases, with 6 bases remaining between them. CDR3 amino acids: CASSPDNTGELFF. The CDR3 DNA reads as TGTGCCAGCAGCCCAGACAACACCGGGGAGCTGTTTTTT.

This clone was detected only a few times. The chain joins TRBV7-2 to TRBJ2-7; D perhaps matches TRBD2 (5 bases). CDR3 length: 12 residues. Trimming removed 6 bases at V and 6 bases at J, with 12 bases between. Germline CDR1 and CDR2: SGHTA and FQGNSA. DNA of the CDR3: TGTGCCAGCAGAAAACTAGTGGGCGAGCAGTACTTC. As protein: CASRKLVGEQYF.

The table lists this clone with a count of one. The chain employs TRBV28 and TRBJ2-2; D is unresolved. V shed 3 bases and J shed 1 base, with 9 bases lying between them. The germline CDR1 and CDR2 sequences are MDHEN and SYDVKM. This CDR3 has 15 residues. Here the CDR3 reads CASSLGGMNTGELFF. The CDR3 DNA follows: TGTGCCAGCAGTTTGGGTGGGATGAACACCGGGGAGCTGTTTTTT. The variable domain in full, with the rest retrieved from reference TRBV28 and TRBJ2-2, is DVKVTQSSRYLVKRTGEKVFLECVQDMDHENMFWYRQDPGLGLRLIYFSYDVKMKEKGDIPEGYSVSREKKERFSLILESASTNQTSMYLCASSLGGMNTGELFFGEGSRLTVL.

The CDR3 loop is CASRRTDFGYGYTF. The CDR3, as DNA: TGTGCCAGCAGGCGGACTGACTTCGGCTATGGCTACACCTTC. The chain is built from TRBV6-5 and TRBJ1-2, with D hard to call. Germline lookup yields CDR1 MNHEY and CDR2 SVGAGI. There are 14 residues in the CDR3. The V gene lost 6 bases and the J gene lost 4 bases, with 15 bases spanning the gap.